Many counts were recorded for the clone carrying this TCR beta chain. The antigen remains undetermined. TCRdb passed the 5' RACE reads through MiXCR, listing each CDR3 protein once. The data hold around 10,000 distinct CDR3 sequences, with around 6.6% observed a single time. Time point: sample taken at primary tumor resection. The data originate from a study of spatial heterogeneity in lung cancer. The V and J ends lost 6 bases and 4 bases, in that order; junction bases with no gene match: 8. This CDR3 is built from 15 residues. General study findings and limits: It was found that expanded intratumoral alpha and beta TCR counts tracked tumor mutation counts.

The sample in question was lung tumor tissue, obtained at surgery. The TCR comes from a male donor with early-stage non-small cell lung cancer. The gene calls are TRBV12-3 or TRBV12-4 and TRBJ2-5; 10 nucleotides match TRBD1. The CDR3 coding sequence is TGTGCCAGCAGCAATCGACAGGGGGCCGGAGAGACCCAGTACTTC. Amino acids: CASSNRQGAGETQYF.